This is a list of T cell receptor beta chains from one sample in a study of high-grade serous ovarian cancer treatment subgroups. Measured with immunoSEQ multiplex PCR; TCRdb has only the in-frame clones, and not every one. Among under 10,000 clones listed, about 78% were seen once. The sample comprised tumor tissue. The origin of the receptors is a human donor with high-grade serous ovarian cancer. Each CDR3 is given with its conserved first and last residue. The order of the fields is D gene, clone size, V gene, J gene, CDR3 DNA, CDR3 protein. D genes are given only for firm matches. Some rows have no size entry. The others give once, few or many, or a class for an expanded clone.

d_call: .
clone_size: .
v_call: TRBV16
j_call: TRBJ1-1
cdr3_nt: TGTGCCAGCACCCCCTCCGGGGGTGTTGAAGCTTTCTTT
cdr3_aa: CASTPSGGVEAFF

d_call: TRBD1
clone_size: .
v_call: TRBV6-1
j_call: TRBJ2-7
cdr3_nt: TGTGCCAGCACCGAAAGGAAGGGGGCTTTGAACGAGCAGTACTTC
cdr3_aa: CASTERKGALNEQYF

d_call: .
clone_size: .
v_call: TRBV10-2
j_call: TRBJ2-2
cdr3_nt: TGCGCCAGCCGATGGGCGGAGACTGGGGAGCTGTTTTTT
cdr3_aa: CASRWAETGELFF

d_call: TRBD1
clone_size: .
v_call: TRBV18
j_call: TRBJ1-4
cdr3_nt: TGTGCCAGCTCACCGACAGGGTATTATGAAAAACTGTTTTTT
cdr3_aa: CASSPTGYYEKLFF

d_call: .
clone_size: .
v_call: TRBV10-3
j_call: TRBJ2-7
cdr3_nt: TGTGCCATCAGTGAGTCGATGGAAGGCGAGCAGTACTTC
cdr3_aa: CAISESMEGEQYF

d_call: TRBD2
clone_size: once
v_call: TRBV5-1
j_call: TRBJ2-3
cdr3_nt: TGCGCCAGCAGCTTGGTTACTAGCGGACTCACAGATACGCAGTATTTT
cdr3_aa: CASSLVTSGLTDTQYF

d_call: .
clone_size: .
v_call: TRBV2
j_call: TRBJ2-5
cdr3_nt: TGTGCCAGCAGACAGGCACAAGAGACCCAGTACTTC
cdr3_aa: CASRQAQETQYF

d_call: .
clone_size: .
v_call: TRBV18
j_call: TRBJ2-2
cdr3_nt: TGTGCCAGCTCACTTCCCATCACAGGGCGGTACACCGGGGAGCTGTTTTTT
cdr3_aa: CASSLPITGRYTGELFF

d_call: .
clone_size: .
v_call: TRBV7-2
j_call: TRBJ1-1
cdr3_nt: TGTGCCAGCAGCTTGCGCAGGGCCACTGAAGCTTTCTTT
cdr3_aa: CASSLRRATEAFF

d_call: .
clone_size: .
v_call: TRBV5-5
j_call: TRBJ1-1
cdr3_nt: TGTGCCAGCAGCTTGGACATTAACCTCGACACTGAAGCTTTCTTT
cdr3_aa: CASSLDINLDTEAFF

d_call: TRBD2
clone_size: once
v_call: TRBV7-2
j_call: TRBJ2-3
cdr3_nt: TGTGCCAGCAGCCCGGGACTAGCGGGGACGTATACGCAGTATTTT
cdr3_aa: CASSPGLAGTYTQYF

d_call: TRBD1
clone_size: .
v_call: TRBV4-3
j_call: TRBJ1-2
cdr3_nt: TGCGCCAGCAGCCAACAGCCAGGGGGAACGGAGGGCTACACCTTC
cdr3_aa: CASSQQPGGTEGYTF

d_call: .
clone_size: few
v_call: TRBV7-2
j_call: TRBJ1-1
cdr3_nt: TGTGCCAGCAGCTTAGTAGGGACAAACACTGAAGCTTTCTTT
cdr3_aa: CASSLVGTNTEAFF

d_call: .
clone_size: .
v_call: TRBV6-4
j_call: TRBJ2-2
cdr3_nt: TGTGCCAGCAGTGACAGGGACACCGGGGAGCTGTTTTTT
cdr3_aa: CASSDRDTGELFF

d_call: TRBD1
clone_size: .
v_call: TRBV5-4
j_call: TRBJ2-3
cdr3_nt: TGTGCCAGCAGCTCGACAGGGGGACCAGATACGCAGTATTTT
cdr3_aa: CASSSTGGPDTQYF

d_call: .
clone_size: .
v_call: TRBV9
j_call: TRBJ1-6
cdr3_nt: TGTGCCAGCAGCGTTGACCCGTGGGGAGAGGGCTATAATTCACCCCTCCACTTT
cdr3_aa: CASSVDPWGEGYNSPLHF

d_call: TRBD1
clone_size: .
v_call: TRBV7-2
j_call: TRBJ2-5
cdr3_nt: TGTGCCAGCAGCTTAGGGAGAGGGACAGTCAAAGAGACCCAGTACTTC
cdr3_aa: CASSLGRGTVKETQYF

d_call: .
clone_size: few
v_call: TRBV18
j_call: TRBJ1-1
cdr3_nt: TGTGCCAGCTCACAACAGGGCGCGAACACTGAAGCTTTCTTT
cdr3_aa: CASSQQGANTEAFF

d_call: TRBD2
clone_size: .
v_call: TRBV4-1
j_call: TRBJ2-7
cdr3_nt: TGCGCCAGCAGCGTGACTAGCGGGGGGGCCCACGAGCAGTACTTC
cdr3_aa: CASSVTSGGAHEQYF

d_call: .
clone_size: few
v_call: TRBV5-1
j_call: TRBJ1-1
cdr3_nt: TGCGCCAGCAGCCCCGGGACACTGAACACTGAAGCTTTCTTT
cdr3_aa: CASSPGTLNTEAFF

d_call: .
clone_size: .
v_call: TRBV11-2
j_call: TRBJ2-3
cdr3_nt: TGTGCCAGCAGCTTAGCAGGGGTGGGCGATACGCAGTATTTT
cdr3_aa: CASSLAGVGDTQYF

d_call: .
clone_size: .
v_call: TRBV11-3
j_call: TRBJ2-3
cdr3_nt: TGTGCCAGCAGGCGGACAGGCACAGATACGCAGTATTTT
cdr3_aa: CASRRTGTDTQYF

d_call: .
clone_size: once
v_call: TRBV4-3
j_call: TRBJ2-5
cdr3_nt: TGCGCCAGCAGCCAAGATCTGGCCCATCAAGAGACCCAGTACTTC
cdr3_aa: CASSQDLAHQETQYF

d_call: .
clone_size: .
v_call: TRBV7-2
j_call: TRBJ2-7
cdr3_nt: TGTGCCAGCAGCTTAGAAGAGTTTCGCTCCTACGAGCAGTACTTC
cdr3_aa: CASSLEEFRSYEQYF

d_call: TRBD2
clone_size: .
v_call: TRBV5-1
j_call: TRBJ2-5
cdr3_nt: TGCGCCAGCAGCTTAGGCGGGGGGCCGGGGGAGACCCAGTACTTC
cdr3_aa: CASSLGGGPGETQYF

d_call: .
clone_size: .
v_call: TRBV12-1
j_call: TRBJ2-7
cdr3_nt: TGTGCCAGCAGCCAGGCGCCAAGGTCGATATTC
cdr3_aa: CASSQAPRSIF

d_call: .
clone_size: .
v_call: TRBV7-9
j_call: TRBJ2-7
cdr3_nt: TGTGCCAGCAGCCCCGTCGGGGGCCACGAGCAGTACTTC
cdr3_aa: CASSPVGGHEQYF

d_call: .
clone_size: .
v_call: TRBV15
j_call: TRBJ1-2
cdr3_nt: TGTGCCACCAGCAGTGGTCGGCAGACGGATGGCTACACCTTC
cdr3_aa: CATSSGRQTDGYTF

d_call: TRBD2
clone_size: once
v_call: TRBV6-5
j_call: TRBJ2-1
cdr3_nt: TGTGCCAGCAGTTACTCGAGCGGGGGCCTCTACAATGAGCAGTTCTTC
cdr3_aa: CASSYSSGGLYNEQFF

d_call: .
clone_size: once
v_call: TRBV9
j_call: TRBJ1-6
cdr3_nt: TGTGCCAGCAGCGTGGGGGGGGGATGGGATTCACCCCTCCACTTT
cdr3_aa: CASSVGGGWDSPLHF

d_call: .
clone_size: .
v_call: TRBV5-4
j_call: TRBJ1-2
cdr3_nt: TGTGCCAGCAATTACGACAGGCGCTATGGCTACACCTTC
cdr3_aa: CASNYDRRYGYTF

d_call: TRBD2
clone_size: .
v_call: TRBV7-9
j_call: TRBJ2-5
cdr3_nt: TGTGCCAGCAGCTTAGGGGTCTCGGGGGGGGAGACCCAGTACTTC
cdr3_aa: CASSLGVSGGETQYF

d_call: TRBD2
clone_size: .
v_call: TRBV2
j_call: TRBJ2-3
cdr3_nt: TGTGCCAGCAGTGGGGCCAGCGGGGGAGGGACAGATACGCAGTATTTT
cdr3_aa: CASSGASGGGTDTQYF

d_call: TRBD1
clone_size: .
v_call: TRBV5-1
j_call: TRBJ1-1
cdr3_nt: TGCGCCAGCAGCCCGTGGACAGGGGAGAACACTGAAGCTTTCTTT
cdr3_aa: CASSPWTGENTEAFF

d_call: .
clone_size: .
v_call: TRBV19
j_call: TRBJ2-5
cdr3_nt: TGTGCCAGTACCCAAGAGGGTAGGGTCCAAGAGACCCAGTACTTC
cdr3_aa: CASTQEGRVQETQYF

d_call: TRBD1
clone_size: .
v_call: TRBV9
j_call: TRBJ2-3
cdr3_nt: TGTGCCAGCAGCATGCAAGGGGGCGAAGATACGCAGTATTTT
cdr3_aa: CASSMQGGEDTQYF

d_call: TRBD1
clone_size: .
v_call: TRBV19
j_call: TRBJ1-1
cdr3_nt: TGTGCCAGTAGTTTAGGACAGGTGAACACTGAAGCTTTCTTT
cdr3_aa: CASSLGQVNTEAFF

d_call: TRBD2
clone_size: .
v_call: TRBV5-6
j_call: TRBJ2-1
cdr3_nt: TGTGCCAGCAGCCTACTGACTAGCGACTATGAGCAGTTCTTC
cdr3_aa: CASSLLTSDYEQFF

d_call: TRBD1
clone_size: .
v_call: TRBV15
j_call: TRBJ2-7
cdr3_nt: TGTGCCACCAGCCCCCGGACAGGGTCGGTCTACGAGCAGTACTTC
cdr3_aa: CATSPRTGSVYEQYF

d_call: .
clone_size: few
v_call: TRBV6-1
j_call: TRBJ1-2
cdr3_nt: TGTGCCAGCAGTTCCAGGGGAGGATGGAACTATGGCTACACCTTC
cdr3_aa: CASSSRGGWNYGYTF

d_call: TRBD1
clone_size: few
v_call: TRBV4-1
j_call: TRBJ1-1
cdr3_nt: TGCGCCAGCAGCCACTCACAGGGGGTCGGCACTGAAGCTTTCTTT
cdr3_aa: CASSHSQGVGTEAFF

d_call: .
clone_size: .
v_call: TRBV7-2
j_call: TRBJ2-1
cdr3_nt: TGTGCCAGCAGCTCACTCTGGGGGCCCCGGGCCAATGAGCAGTTCTTC
cdr3_aa: CASSSLWGPRANEQFF

d_call: .
clone_size: .
v_call: TRBV18
j_call: TRBJ1-1
cdr3_nt: TGTGCCAGCTCATCCTGGACAGCGAACACTGAAGCTTTCTTT
cdr3_aa: CASSSWTANTEAFF

d_call: .
clone_size: .
v_call: TRBV5-8
j_call: TRBJ1-5
cdr3_nt: TGTGCCAGCAGCTGGACGGCCCAATCGCCCCAGCATTTT
cdr3_aa: CASSWTAQSPQHF

d_call: .
clone_size: .
v_call: TRBV6-6
j_call: TRBJ2-5
cdr3_nt: TGTGCCAGCAGCCAGGGGCGCGTGGAGACCCAGTACTTC
cdr3_aa: CASSQGRVETQYF

d_call: .
clone_size: medium-sized
v_call: TRBV30
j_call: TRBJ1-5
cdr3_nt: TGTGCCTGGAGGGCCAGCAGGGGTTGCCAGCCCCAGCATTTT
cdr3_aa: CAWRASRGCQPQHF

d_call: .
clone_size: .
v_call: TRBV14
j_call: TRBJ1-2
cdr3_nt: TGTGCCAGCAGCCAAGGTGCGGACTATGGCTACACCTTC
cdr3_aa: CASSQGADYGYTF

d_call: TRBD1
clone_size: few
v_call: TRBV27
j_call: TRBJ1-2
cdr3_nt: TGTGCCAGCAGTTTAGGCACAGGGGGCTATGGCTACACCTTC
cdr3_aa: CASSLGTGGYGYTF

d_call: .
clone_size: .
v_call: TRBV19
j_call: TRBJ1-1
cdr3_nt: TGTGCCAGTAGTATACTTGGCCTGAGGGAGGGTATTATGACTGAAGCTTTCTTT
cdr3_aa: CASSILGLREGIMTEAFF

d_call: .
clone_size: .
v_call: TRBV30
j_call: TRBJ1-5
cdr3_nt: TGTGCCTGGAGTGTACAGGGTTGGCAGCCCCAGCATTTT
cdr3_aa: CAWSVQGWQPQHF

d_call: TRBD2
clone_size: .
v_call: TRBV7-2
j_call: TRBJ2-2
cdr3_nt: TGTGCCAGCAGCCTTAGCGGGGGGCCTATAACCGGGGAGCTGTTTTTT
cdr3_aa: CASSLSGGPITGELFF

d_call: TRBD2
clone_size: few
v_call: TRBV4-2
j_call: TRBJ2-5
cdr3_nt: TGTGCCAGCAGCCAGACGACTAGCGGGGGGGCAGAGACCCAGTACTTC
cdr3_aa: CASSQTTSGGAETQYF

d_call: .
clone_size: .
v_call: TRBV28
j_call: TRBJ1-5
cdr3_nt: TGTGCCAGCAGTCGGTACGATCAGCCCCAGCATTTT
cdr3_aa: CASSRYDQPQHF

d_call: TRBD2
clone_size: .
v_call: TRBV5-4
j_call: TRBJ2-1
cdr3_nt: TGTGCCAGCAGCTCCAATAGCGGGGACTCCTACAATGAGCAGTTCTTC
cdr3_aa: CASSSNSGDSYNEQFF

d_call: .
clone_size: .
v_call: TRBV4-3
j_call: TRBJ1-6
cdr3_nt: TGCGCCAGCAGTCGTACAGGGAATAGGGTCTATAATTCACCCCTCCACTTT
cdr3_aa: CASSRTGNRVYNSPLHF

d_call: TRBD1
clone_size: .
v_call: TRBV6-5
j_call: TRBJ1-2
cdr3_nt: TGTGCCAGTAGGCTCCGGGACAGATGGGGCTATGGCTACACCTTC
cdr3_aa: CASRLRDRWGYGYTF